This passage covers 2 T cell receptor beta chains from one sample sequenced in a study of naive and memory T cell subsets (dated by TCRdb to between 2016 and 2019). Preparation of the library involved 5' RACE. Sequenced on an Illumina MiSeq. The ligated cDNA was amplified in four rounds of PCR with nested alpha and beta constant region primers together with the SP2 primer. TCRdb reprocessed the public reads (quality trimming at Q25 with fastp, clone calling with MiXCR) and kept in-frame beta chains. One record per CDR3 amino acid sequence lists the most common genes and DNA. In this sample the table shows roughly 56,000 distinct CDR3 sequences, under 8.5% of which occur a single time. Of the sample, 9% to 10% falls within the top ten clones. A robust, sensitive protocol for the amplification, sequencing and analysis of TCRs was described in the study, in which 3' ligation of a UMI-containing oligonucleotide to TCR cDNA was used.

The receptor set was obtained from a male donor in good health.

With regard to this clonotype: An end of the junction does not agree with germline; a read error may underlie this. For the CDR3, the DNA is TGTACCAGCAGTTTGATCGGAGAAGCCTCCTACGAGCAGTACTTC. This translates into CTSSLIGEASYEQYF. The genes are TRBV27 and TRBJ2-7; no clear D gene. The CDR3 covers 15 residues. Germline CDR1 reads MNHEY; CDR2 reads SMNVEV (reference sequence).

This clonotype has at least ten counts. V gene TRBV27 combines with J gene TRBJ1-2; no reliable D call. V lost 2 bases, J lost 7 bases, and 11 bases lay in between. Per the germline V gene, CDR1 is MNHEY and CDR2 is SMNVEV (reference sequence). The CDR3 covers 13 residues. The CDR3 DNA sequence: TGTGCCAGCAGTTTACGGAGGGAGGGTGGCTACACCTTC. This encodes CASSLRREGGYTF.